Described below is a single T cell receptor (beta chain) sequence and its context. The data belong to a study of technical replicates of blood from several donors. The table came from immunoSEQ multiplex PCR; TCRdb's copy has only in-frame clones and leaves some out. Among fewer than 85,000 clones listed, roughly 96% were seen once. This receptor was obtained from a human donor in good health. Sequences were obtained from T cells isolated from PBMCs.

The CDR3 spells CAWSRGKNIQYF. CDR3 DNA sequence: TGTGCCTGGAGTAGGGGGAAAAACATTCAGTACTTC. The V gene is TRBV30, the J gene TRBJ2-4; D possibly corresponds to TRBD1 (6 bases). V dropped 2 bases and J dropped 4 bases, with 6 bases sitting between them. The CDR3 runs 12 residues. Germline assignment: CDR1 GTSNPN and CDR2 SVGIG (reference sequence).